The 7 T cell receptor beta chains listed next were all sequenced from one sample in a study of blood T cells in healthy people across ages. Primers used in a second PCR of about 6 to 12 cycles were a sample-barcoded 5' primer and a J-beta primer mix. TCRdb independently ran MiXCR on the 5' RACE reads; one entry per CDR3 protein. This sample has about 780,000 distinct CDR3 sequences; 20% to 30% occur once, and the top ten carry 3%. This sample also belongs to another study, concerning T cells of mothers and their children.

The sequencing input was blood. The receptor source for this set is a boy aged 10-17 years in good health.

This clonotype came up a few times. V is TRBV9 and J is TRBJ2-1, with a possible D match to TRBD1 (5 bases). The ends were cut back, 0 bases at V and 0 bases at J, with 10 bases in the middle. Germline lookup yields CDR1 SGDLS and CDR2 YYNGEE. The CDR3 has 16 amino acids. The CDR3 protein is CASSVEGSPSYNEQFF. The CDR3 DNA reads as TGTGCCAGCAGCGTAGAGGGGTCCCCCTCCTACAATGAGCAGTTCTTC.

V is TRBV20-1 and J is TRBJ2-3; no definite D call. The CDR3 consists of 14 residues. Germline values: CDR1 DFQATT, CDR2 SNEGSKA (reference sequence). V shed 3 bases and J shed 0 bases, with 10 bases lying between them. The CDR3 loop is CSASTSPSTDTQYF. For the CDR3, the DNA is TGCAGTGCTAGTACTTCCCCTAGCACAGATACGCAGTATTTT.

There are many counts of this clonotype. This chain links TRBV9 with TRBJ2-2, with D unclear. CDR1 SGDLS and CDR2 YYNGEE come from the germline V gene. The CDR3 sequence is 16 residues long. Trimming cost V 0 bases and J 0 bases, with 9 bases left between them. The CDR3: CASSVEAHSNTGELFF. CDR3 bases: TGTGCCAGCAGCGTAGAGGCACACTCGAACACCGGGGAGCTGTTTTTT.

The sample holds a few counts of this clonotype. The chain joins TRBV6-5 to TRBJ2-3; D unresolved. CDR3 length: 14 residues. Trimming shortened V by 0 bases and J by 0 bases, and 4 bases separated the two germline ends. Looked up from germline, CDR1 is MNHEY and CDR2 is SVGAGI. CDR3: CASSYSFSTDTQYF. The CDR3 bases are TGTGCCAGCAGTTACTCATTTAGCACAGATACGCAGTATTTT.

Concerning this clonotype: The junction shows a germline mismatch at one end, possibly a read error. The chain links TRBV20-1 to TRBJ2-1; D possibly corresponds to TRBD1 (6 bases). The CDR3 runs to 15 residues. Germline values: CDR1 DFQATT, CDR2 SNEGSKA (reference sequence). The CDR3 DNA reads TGCAGTGCTAGTCGTCCGGGACATGGGCCCAATGAGCAATTCTTC. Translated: CSASRPGHGPNEQFF.

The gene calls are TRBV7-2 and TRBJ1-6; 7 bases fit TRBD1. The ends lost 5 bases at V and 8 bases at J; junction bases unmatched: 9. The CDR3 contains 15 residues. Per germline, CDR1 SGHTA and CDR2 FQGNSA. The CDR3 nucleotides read TGTGCCAGCAGCATCCGGGACAGTACGGATTCACCCCTCCACTTT. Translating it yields CASSIRDSTDSPLHF.

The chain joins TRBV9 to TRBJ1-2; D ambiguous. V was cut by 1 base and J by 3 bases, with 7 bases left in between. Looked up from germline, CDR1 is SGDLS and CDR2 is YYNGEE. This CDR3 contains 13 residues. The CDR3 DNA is TGTGCCAGCAGCGTACCGCCGGACTATGGCTACACCTTC. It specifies CASSVPPDYGYTF.